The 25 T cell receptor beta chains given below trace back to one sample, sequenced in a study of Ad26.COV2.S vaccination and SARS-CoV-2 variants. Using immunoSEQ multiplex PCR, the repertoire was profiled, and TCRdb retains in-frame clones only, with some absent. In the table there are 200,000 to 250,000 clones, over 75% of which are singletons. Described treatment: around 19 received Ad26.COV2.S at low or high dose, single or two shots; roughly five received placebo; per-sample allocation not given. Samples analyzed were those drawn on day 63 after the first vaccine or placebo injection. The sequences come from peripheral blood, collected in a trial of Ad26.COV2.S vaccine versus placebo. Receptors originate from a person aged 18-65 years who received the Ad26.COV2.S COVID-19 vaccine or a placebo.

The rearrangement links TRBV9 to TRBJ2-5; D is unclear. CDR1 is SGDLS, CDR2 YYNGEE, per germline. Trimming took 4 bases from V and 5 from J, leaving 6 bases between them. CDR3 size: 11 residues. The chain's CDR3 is CASSSAETQYF. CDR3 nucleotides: TGTGCCAGCAGCTCCGCGGAGACCCAGTACTTC.

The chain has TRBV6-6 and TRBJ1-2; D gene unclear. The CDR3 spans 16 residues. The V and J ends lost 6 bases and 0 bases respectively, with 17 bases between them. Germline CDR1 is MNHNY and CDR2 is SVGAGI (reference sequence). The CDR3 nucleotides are TGTGCCAGCAGATCGTGGTCCCTGGGGTCTAACTATGGCTACACCTTC. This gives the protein CASRSWSLGSNYGYTF.

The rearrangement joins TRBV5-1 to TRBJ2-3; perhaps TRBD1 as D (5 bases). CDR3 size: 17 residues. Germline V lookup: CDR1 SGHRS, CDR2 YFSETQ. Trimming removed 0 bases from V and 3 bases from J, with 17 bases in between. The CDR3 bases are TGCGCCAGCAGCTTGGAGAGTGGCGCAGGGTGGACAGATACGCAGTATTTT. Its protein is CASSLESGAGWTDTQYF.

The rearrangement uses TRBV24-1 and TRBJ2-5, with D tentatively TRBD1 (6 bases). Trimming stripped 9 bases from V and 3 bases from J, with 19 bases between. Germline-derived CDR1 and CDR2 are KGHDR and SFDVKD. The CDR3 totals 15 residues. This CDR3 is CATGGLGAGKETQYF. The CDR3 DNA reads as TGTGCCACCGGGGGTCTGGGGGCAGGCAAAGAGACCCAGTACTTC.

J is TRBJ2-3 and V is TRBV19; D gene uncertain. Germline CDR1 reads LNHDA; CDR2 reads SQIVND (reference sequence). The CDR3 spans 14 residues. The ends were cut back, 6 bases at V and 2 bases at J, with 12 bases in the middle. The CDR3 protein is CASSRLQITDTQYF. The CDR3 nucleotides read TGTGCCAGTAGCCGTTTACAAATCACAGATACGCAGTATTTT.

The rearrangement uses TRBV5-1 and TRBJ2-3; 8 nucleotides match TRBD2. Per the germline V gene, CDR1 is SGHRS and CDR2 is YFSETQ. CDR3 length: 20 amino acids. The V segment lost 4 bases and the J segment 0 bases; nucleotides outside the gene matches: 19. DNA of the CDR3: TGCGCCAGCAGCCCCCCACCCAGCGGGAGAGTTGGGACTAGCACAGATACGCAGTATTTT. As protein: CASSPPPSGRVGTSTDTQYF. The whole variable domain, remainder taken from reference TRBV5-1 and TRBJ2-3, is KAGVTQTPRYLIKTRGQQVTLSCSPISGHRSVSWYQQTPGQGLQFLFEYFSETQRNKGNFPGRFSGRQFSNSRSEMNVSTLELGDSALYLCASSPPPSGRVGTSTDTQYFGPGTRLTVL.

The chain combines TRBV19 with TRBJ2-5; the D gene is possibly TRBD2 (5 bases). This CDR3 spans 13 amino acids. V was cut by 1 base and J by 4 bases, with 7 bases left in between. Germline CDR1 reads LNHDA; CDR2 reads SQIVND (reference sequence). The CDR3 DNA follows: TGTGCCAGTAGTATAGGAGGGAGAGAGACCCAGTACTTC. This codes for CASSIGGRETQYF.

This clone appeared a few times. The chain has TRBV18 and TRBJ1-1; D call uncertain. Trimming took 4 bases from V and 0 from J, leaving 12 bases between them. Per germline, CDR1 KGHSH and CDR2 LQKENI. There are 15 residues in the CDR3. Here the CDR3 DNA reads TGTGCCAGCTCACGAACCGGGCCGGTGAACACTGAAGCTTTCTTT. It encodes CASSRTGPVNTEAFF.

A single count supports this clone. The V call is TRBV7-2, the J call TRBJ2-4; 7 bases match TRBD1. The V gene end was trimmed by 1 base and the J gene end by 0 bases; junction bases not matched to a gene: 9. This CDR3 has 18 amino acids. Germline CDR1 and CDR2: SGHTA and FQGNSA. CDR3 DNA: TGTGCCAGCAGCTTAGTGGGTACAGGGGCTTTAGCCAAAAACATTCAGTACTTC. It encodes CASSLVGTGALAKNIQYF.

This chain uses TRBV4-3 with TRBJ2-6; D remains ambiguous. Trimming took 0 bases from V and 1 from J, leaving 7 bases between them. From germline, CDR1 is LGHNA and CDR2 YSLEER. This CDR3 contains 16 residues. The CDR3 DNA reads TGCGCCAGCAGCCAAGATGCGTGGTCTGGGGCCAACGTCCTGACTTTC. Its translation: CASSQDAWSGANVLTF.

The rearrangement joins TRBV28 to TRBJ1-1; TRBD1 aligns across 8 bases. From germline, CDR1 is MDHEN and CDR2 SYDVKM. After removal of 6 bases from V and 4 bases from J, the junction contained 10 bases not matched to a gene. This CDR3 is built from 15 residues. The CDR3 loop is CASSRRDRRGTEAFF. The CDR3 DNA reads TGTGCCAGCAGCAGACGGGACAGGCGGGGCACTGAAGCTTTCTTT.

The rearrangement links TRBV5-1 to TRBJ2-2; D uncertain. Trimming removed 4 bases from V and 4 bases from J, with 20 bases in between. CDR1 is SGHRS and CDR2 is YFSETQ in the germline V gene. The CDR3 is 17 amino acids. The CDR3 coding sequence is TGCGCCAGCAGCCGATCCCCGGGTTCCGTAACCACCGGGGAGCTGTTTTTT. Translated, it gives CASSRSPGSVTTGELFF. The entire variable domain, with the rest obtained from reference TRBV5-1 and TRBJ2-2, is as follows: KAGVTQTPRYLIKTRGQQVTLSCSPISGHRSVSWYQQTPGQGLQFLFEYFSETQRNKGNFPGRFSGRQFSNSRSEMNVSTLELGDSALYLCASSRSPGSVTTGELFFGEGSRLTVL.

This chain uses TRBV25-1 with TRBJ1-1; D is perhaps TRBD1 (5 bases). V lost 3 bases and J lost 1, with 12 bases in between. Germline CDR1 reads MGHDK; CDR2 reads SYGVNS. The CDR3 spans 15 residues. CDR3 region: CASSERDLPNTEAFF. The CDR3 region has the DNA TGTGCCAGCAGTGAGCGGGACCTCCCGAACACTGAAGCTTTCTTT.

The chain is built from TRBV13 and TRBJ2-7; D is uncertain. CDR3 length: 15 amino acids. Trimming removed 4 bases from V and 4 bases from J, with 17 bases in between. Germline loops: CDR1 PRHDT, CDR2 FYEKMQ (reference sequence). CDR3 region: CASSSVGPTRYEQYF. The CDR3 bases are TGTGCCAGCAGCTCGGTCGGACCTACTCGGTACGAGCAGTACTTC. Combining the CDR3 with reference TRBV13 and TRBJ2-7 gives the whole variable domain AAGVIQSPRHLIKEKRETATLKCYPIPRHDTVYWYQQGPGQDPQFLISFYEKMQSDKGSIPDRFSAQQFSDYHSELNMSSLELGDSALYFCASSSVGPTRYEQYFGPGTRLTVT.

CDR3: CASSPGLAGETQYF. The CDR3 DNA follows: TGCGCCAGCAGCCCGGGACTAGCGGGAGAGACCCAGTACTTC. This chain connects TRBV5-1 to TRBJ2-5; 12 positions agree with TRBD2. V lost 4 bases, J lost 4 bases, and 2 bases stayed unmatched. This CDR3 region has 14 residues. In germline, CDR1 is SGHRS, CDR2 YFSETQ.

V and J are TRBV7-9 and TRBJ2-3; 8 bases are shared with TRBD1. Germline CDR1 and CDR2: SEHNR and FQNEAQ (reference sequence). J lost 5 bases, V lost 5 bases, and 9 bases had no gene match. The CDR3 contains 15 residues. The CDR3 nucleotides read TGTGCCAGCAGCCCGACCAGGGGGCGAGGAGATACGCAGTATTTT. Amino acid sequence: CASSPTRGRGDTQYF.

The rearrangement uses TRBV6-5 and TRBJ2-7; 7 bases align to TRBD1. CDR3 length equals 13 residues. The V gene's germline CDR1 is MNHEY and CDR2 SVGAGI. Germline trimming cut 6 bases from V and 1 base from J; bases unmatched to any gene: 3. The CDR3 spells CASRLQGSYEQYF. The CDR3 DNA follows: TGTGCCAGCAGATTACAGGGGTCCTACGAGCAGTACTTC.

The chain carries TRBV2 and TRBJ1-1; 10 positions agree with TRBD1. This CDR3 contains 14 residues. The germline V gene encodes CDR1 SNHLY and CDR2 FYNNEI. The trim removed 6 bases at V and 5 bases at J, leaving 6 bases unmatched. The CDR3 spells CASRPGQGRTEAFF. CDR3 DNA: TGTGCCAGCAGGCCGGGACAGGGGAGGACTGAAGCTTTCTTT.

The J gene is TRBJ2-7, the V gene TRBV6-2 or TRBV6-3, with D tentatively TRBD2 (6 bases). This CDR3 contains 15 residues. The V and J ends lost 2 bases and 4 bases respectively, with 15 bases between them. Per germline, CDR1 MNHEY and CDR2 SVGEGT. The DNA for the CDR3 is TGTGCCAGCAGTTACCCGGGACTGCTGGATTACGAGCAGTACTTC. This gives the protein CASSYPGLLDYEQYF.

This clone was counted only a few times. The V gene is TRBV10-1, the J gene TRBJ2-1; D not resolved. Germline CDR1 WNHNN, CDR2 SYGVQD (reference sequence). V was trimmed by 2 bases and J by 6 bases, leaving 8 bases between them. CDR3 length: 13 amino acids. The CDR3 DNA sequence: TGCGCCAGCAGTGAGGCAGTTCCCAATGAGCAGTTCTTC. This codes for CASSEAVPNEQFF.

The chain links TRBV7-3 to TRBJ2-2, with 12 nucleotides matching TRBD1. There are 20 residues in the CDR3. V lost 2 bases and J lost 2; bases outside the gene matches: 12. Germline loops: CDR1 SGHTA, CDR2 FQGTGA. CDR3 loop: CASSLRRGTGGKTNTGELFF. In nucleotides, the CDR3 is TGTGCCAGCAGCTTACGTCGAGGGACAGGGGGCAAGACCAACACCGGGGAGCTGTTTTTT.

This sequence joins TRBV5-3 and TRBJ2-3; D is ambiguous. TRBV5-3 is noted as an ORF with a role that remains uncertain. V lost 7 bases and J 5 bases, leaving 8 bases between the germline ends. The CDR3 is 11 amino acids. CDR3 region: CARHELDTQYF. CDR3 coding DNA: TGTGCCAGACACGAATTAGATACGCAGTATTTT.

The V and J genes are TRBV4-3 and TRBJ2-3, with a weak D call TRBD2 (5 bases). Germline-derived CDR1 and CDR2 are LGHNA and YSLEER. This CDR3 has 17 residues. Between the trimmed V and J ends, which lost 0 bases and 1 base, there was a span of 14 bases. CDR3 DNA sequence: TGCGCCAGCAGCCAAGATTGGCGGGTGACCGGCACAGATACGCAGTATTTT. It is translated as CASSQDWRVTGTDTQYF.

The CDR3 spells CASSADLEGILQFF. The CDR3 DNA reads TGCGCCAGCAGCGCGGACCTCGAGGGGATATTGCAGTTCTTC. The chain employs TRBV5-1 and TRBJ2-1; D is tentatively TRBD1 or TRBD2 (5 bases each). V shed 4 bases and J shed 12 bases, with 20 bases lying between them. The length of the CDR3 is 14 residues. Germline CDR1 is SGHRS and CDR2 is YFSETQ.

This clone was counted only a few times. The CDR3 DNA sequence: TGTGCCAGTACCCCGCTCGGGGAGTACTATGGCTACACCTTC. This gives the protein CASTPLGEYYGYTF. The V and J genes are TRBV19 and TRBJ1-2; D unclear. Germline V gives CDR1 LNHDA, CDR2 SQIVND (reference sequence). Trimming pared 7 bases from V and 3 bases from J, leaving 15 bases between. The CDR3 loop spans 14 amino acids.